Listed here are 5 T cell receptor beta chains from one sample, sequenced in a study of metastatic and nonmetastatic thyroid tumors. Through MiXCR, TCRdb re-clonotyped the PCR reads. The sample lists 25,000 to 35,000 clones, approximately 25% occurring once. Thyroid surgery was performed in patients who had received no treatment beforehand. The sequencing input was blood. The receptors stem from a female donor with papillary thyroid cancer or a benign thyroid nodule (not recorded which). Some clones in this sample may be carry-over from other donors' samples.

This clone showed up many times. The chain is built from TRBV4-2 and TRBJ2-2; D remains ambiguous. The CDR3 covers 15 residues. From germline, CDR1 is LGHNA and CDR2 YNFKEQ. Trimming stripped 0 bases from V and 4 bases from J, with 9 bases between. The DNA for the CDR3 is TGTGCCAGCAGCCAAGAGGGCGGAAGCACCGGGGAGCTGTTTTTT. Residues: CASSQEGGSTGELFF.

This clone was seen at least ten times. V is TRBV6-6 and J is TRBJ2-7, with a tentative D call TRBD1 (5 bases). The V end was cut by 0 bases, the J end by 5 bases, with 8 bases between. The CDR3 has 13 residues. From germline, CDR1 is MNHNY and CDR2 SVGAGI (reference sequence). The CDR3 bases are TGTGCCAGCAGTTACTCGACAGTAAACGAGCAGTACTTC. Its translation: CASSYSTVNEQYF.

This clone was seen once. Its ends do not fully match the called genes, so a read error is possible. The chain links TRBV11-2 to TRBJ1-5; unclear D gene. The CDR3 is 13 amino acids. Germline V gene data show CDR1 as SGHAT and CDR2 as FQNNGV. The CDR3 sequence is CACSFRDNQPQHF. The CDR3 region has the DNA TGTGCCTGCAGCTTTAGAGACAATCAGCCACAGCATTTT.

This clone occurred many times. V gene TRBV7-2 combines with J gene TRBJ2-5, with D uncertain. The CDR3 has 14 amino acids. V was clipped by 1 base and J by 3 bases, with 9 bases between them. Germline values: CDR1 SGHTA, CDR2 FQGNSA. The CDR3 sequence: CASSLEVAEETQYF. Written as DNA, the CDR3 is TGTGCCAGCAGCTTAGAGGTAGCAGAAGAGACCCAGTACTTC.

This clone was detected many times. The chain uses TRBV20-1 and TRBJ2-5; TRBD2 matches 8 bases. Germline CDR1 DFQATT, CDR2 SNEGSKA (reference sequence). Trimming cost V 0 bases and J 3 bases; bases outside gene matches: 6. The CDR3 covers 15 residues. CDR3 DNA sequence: TGCAGTGCTAGAGATAATAGCGGGACTAAAGAGACCCAGTACTTC. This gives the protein CSARDNSGTKETQYF.